This is a list of T cell receptor beta chains from one sample in a study of T cell responses to AZD1222 COVID-19 vaccine. The method was immunoSEQ multiplex PCR; TCRdb's version includes in-frame clones alone and lacks a portion of them. The data show fewer than 200,000 clones, 91% seen once. Sequences were derived from peripheral blood, sampled on day 0 of AZD1222 vaccination. The receptors derive from an adult in good health. CDR3s include the opening cysteine and the closing phenylalanine or tryptophan. The order of the fields is D gene, clone size, V gene, J gene, CDR3 protein, CDR3 DNA. D genes are given only for firm matches. Only some rows state a clone size, as once, few, many or a class for expanded clones.

d_call: TRBD2
clone_size: once
v_call: TRBV9
j_call: TRBJ2-1
cdr3_aa: CASSAAGTSYNEQFF
cdr3_nt: TGTGCCAGCAGCGCCGCCGGGACTAGCTACAATGAGCAGTTCTTC

d_call: .
clone_size: .
v_call: TRBV6-1
j_call: TRBJ2-6
cdr3_aa: CASSEGSGANVLTF
cdr3_nt: TGTGCCAGCAGTGAAGGTTCTGGGGCCAACGTCCTGACTTTC

d_call: .
clone_size: once
v_call: TRBV7-2
j_call: TRBJ2-7
cdr3_aa: CASSLGRPYEQYF
cdr3_nt: TGTGCCAGCAGCTTAGGCAGACCCTACGAGCAGTACTTC

d_call: .
clone_size: .
v_call: TRBV27
j_call: TRBJ1-6
cdr3_aa: CASRFGGRSPLHF
cdr3_nt: TGTGCCAGCCGATTTGGCGGGAGGTCACCCCTCCACTTT

d_call: .
clone_size: .
v_call: TRBV28
j_call: TRBJ1-6
cdr3_aa: CASSLIHSSYNSPLHF
cdr3_nt: TGTGCCAGCAGTTTGATACACAGCTCCTATAATTCACCCCTCCACTTT

d_call: .
clone_size: .
v_call: TRBV6-5
j_call: TRBJ1-1
cdr3_aa: CASSSLMTGNTEAFF
cdr3_nt: TGTGCCAGCAGTTCCCTAATGACAGGGAACACTGAAGCTTTCTTT

d_call: .
clone_size: .
v_call: TRBV20-1
j_call: TRBJ1-3
cdr3_aa: CSANTGNTIYF
cdr3_nt: TGCAGTGCTAACACTGGAAACACCATATATTTT

d_call: TRBD2
clone_size: .
v_call: TRBV7-3
j_call: TRBJ2-1
cdr3_aa: CASSSRTSGGYNEQFF
cdr3_nt: TGTGCCAGCAGCTCGCGTACTAGCGGGGGTTACAATGAGCAGTTCTTC

d_call: TRBD1
clone_size: .
v_call: TRBV29-1
j_call: TRBJ2-7
cdr3_aa: CSVETGPYEQYF
cdr3_nt: TGCAGCGTTGAGACAGGGCCCTACGAGCAGTACTTC

d_call: TRBD2
clone_size: .
v_call: TRBV11-1
j_call: TRBJ2-1
cdr3_aa: CASSSTGTSAYNEQFF
cdr3_nt: TGTGCCAGCAGCTCGACCGGGACTAGCGCGTACAATGAGCAGTTCTTC

d_call: .
clone_size: .
v_call: TRBV20-1
j_call: TRBJ1-3
cdr3_aa: CSASYSSGNTIYF
cdr3_nt: TGCAGTGCTAGTTACAGCTCTGGAAACACCATATATTTT

d_call: .
clone_size: .
v_call: TRBV12-3/TRBV12-4
j_call: TRBJ2-3
cdr3_aa: CASSFNGGDTQYF
cdr3_nt: TGTGCCAGCAGTTTTAACGGGGGAGATACGCAGTATTTT

d_call: TRBD1
clone_size: .
v_call: TRBV6-5
j_call: TRBJ1-1
cdr3_aa: CASNEGQGNTEAFF
cdr3_nt: TGTGCCAGCAACGAGGGACAGGGGAACACTGAAGCTTTCTTT

d_call: .
clone_size: .
v_call: TRBV5-1
j_call: TRBJ2-3
cdr3_aa: CASSFQRSTDTQYF
cdr3_nt: TGCGCCAGCAGCTTCCAGCGTAGCACAGATACGCAGTATTTT

d_call: TRBD1
clone_size: .
v_call: TRBV5-1
j_call: TRBJ1-1
cdr3_aa: CASSSGQGNTEAFF
cdr3_nt: TGCGCCAGCAGCTCGGGACAGGGGAACACTGAAGCTTTCTTT

d_call: .
clone_size: .
v_call: TRBV3-1/TRBV3-2
j_call: TRBJ1-2
cdr3_aa: CASSQGGSGGYTF
cdr3_nt: TGTGCCAGCAGCCAAGGTGGCAGTGGTGGCTACACCTTC

d_call: .
clone_size: .
v_call: TRBV29-1
j_call: TRBJ1-2
cdr3_aa: CSVGTDYGYTF
cdr3_nt: TGCAGCGTCGGTACGGACTATGGCTACACCTTC

d_call: TRBD1
clone_size: .
v_call: TRBV27
j_call: TRBJ1-6
cdr3_aa: CASRQDRVENSPLHF
cdr3_nt: TGTGCCAGCAGGCAAGACAGGGTGGAGAATTCACCCCTCCACTTT

d_call: .
clone_size: .
v_call: TRBV24-1
j_call: TRBJ1-1
cdr3_aa: CATSQDGLTEAFF
cdr3_nt: TGTGCCACCAGCCAGGACGGCCTGACTGAAGCTTTCTTT

d_call: .
clone_size: .
v_call: TRBV6-2/TRBV6-3
j_call: TRBJ2-3
cdr3_aa: CASSSINTDTQYF
cdr3_nt: TGTGCCAGCAGTTCGATAAACACAGATACGCAGTATTTT

d_call: .
clone_size: .
v_call: TRBV19
j_call: TRBJ2-6
cdr3_aa: CASTAGLSSGANVLTF
cdr3_nt: TGTGCCAGTACGGCGGGACTTAGCTCTGGGGCCAACGTCCTGACTTTC

d_call: TRBD1
clone_size: once
v_call: TRBV5-1
j_call: TRBJ1-6
cdr3_aa: CASSFQGVSSYNSPLHF
cdr3_nt: TGCGCCAGCAGTTTTCAGGGGGTGAGCTCCTATAATTCACCCCTCCACTTT

d_call: .
clone_size: few
v_call: TRBV28
j_call: TRBJ1-1
cdr3_aa: CASSPEPRRLEAFF
cdr3_nt: TGTGCCAGCAGTCCCGAACCCCGTCGTCTTGAAGCTTTCTTT